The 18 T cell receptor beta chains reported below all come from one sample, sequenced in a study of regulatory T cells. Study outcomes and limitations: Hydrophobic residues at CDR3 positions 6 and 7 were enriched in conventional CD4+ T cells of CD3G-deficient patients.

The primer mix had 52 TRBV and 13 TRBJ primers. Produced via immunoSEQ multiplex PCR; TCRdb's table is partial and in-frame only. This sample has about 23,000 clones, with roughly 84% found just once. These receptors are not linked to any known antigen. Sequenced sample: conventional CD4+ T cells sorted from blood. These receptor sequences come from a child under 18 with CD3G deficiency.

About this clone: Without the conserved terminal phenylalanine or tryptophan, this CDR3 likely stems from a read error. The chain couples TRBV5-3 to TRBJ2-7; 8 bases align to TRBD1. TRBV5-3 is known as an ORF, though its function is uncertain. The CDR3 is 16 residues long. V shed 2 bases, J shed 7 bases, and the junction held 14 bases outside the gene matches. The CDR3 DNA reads TGTGCCAGAAGCTTCCGAGGACAGGGAGTCACAGAAGAGCAGTACCTC. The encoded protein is CARSFRGQGVTEEQYL.

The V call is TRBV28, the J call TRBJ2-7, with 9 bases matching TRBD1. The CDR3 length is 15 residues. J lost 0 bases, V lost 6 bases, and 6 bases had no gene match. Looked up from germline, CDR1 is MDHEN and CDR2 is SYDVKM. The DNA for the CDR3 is TGTGCCAGCAGCAAACCGGGACAGGGCTCCTACGAGCAGTACTTC. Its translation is CASSKPGQGSYEQYF.

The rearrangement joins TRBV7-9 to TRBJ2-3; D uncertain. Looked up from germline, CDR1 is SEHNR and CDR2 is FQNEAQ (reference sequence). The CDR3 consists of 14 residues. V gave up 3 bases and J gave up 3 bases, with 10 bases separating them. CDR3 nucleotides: TGTGCCAGCAGCTTCACGGCGTCAACAGATACGCAGTATTTT. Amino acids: CASSFTASTDTQYF.

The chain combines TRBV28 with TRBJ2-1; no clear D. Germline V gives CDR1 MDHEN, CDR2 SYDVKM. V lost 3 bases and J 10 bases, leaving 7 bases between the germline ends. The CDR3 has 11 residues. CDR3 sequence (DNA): TGTGCCAGCAGTTTTGACGGCGAGCAGTTCTTC. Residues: CASSFDGEQFF.

DNA of the CDR3: TGCAGTGCTAGTGAGAACACTGAAGCTTTCTTT. This translates into CSASENTEAFF. The V and J genes are TRBV20-1 and TRBJ1-1; no clear D gene. V was cut by 3 bases and J by 1 base, with 3 bases left in between. This CDR3 has 11 amino acids. Germline values: CDR1 DFQATT, CDR2 SNEGSKA (reference sequence).

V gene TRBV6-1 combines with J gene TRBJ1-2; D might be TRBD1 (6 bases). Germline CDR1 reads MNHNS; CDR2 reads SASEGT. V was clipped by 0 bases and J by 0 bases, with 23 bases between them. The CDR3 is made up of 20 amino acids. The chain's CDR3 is CASSEARGHRGVRANYGYTF. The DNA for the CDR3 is TGTGCCAGCAGTGAAGCACGGGGACACCGAGGGGTTAGAGCTAACTATGGCTACACCTTC.

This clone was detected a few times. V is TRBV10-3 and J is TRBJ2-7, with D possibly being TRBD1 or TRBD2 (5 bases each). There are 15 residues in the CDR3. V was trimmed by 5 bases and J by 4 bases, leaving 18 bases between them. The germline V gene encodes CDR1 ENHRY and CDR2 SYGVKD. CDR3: CAISQGGRGQYEQYF. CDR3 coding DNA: TGTGCCATCAGTCAGGGCGGGCGAGGGCAATACGAGCAGTACTTC.

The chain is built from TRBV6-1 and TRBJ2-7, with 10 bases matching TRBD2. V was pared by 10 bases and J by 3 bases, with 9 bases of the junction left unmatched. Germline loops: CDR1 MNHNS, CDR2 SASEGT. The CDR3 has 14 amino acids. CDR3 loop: CATQWTSGSYEQYF. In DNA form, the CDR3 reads TGTGCCACCCAATGGACTAGCGGCAGCTACGAGCAGTACTTC.

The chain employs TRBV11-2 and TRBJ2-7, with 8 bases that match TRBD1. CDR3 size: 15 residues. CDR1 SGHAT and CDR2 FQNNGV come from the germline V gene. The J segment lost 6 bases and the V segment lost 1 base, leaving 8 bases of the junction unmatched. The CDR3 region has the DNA TGTGCCAGCAGCTTAGGACAGGGGAAGGGTTCCGAGCAGTACTTC. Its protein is CASSLGQGKGSEQYF.

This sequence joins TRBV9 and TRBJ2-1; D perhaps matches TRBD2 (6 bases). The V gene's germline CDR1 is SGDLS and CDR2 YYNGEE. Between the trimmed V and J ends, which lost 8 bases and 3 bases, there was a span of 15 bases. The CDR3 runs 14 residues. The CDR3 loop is CASRIAEGYNEQFF. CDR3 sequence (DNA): TGTGCCAGTCGAATAGCGGAAGGCTACAATGAGCAGTTCTTC.

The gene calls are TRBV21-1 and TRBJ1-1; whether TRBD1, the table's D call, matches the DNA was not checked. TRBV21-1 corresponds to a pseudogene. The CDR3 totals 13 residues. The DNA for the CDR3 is TGTGCCAGCAGCTTCCCAGGGGGGTCTGAAGCTTTCTTT. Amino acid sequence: CASSFPGGSEAFF.

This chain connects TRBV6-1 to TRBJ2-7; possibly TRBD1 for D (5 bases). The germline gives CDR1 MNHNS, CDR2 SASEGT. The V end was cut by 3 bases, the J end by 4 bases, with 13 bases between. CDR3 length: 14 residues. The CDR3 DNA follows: TGTGCCAGCAGTGATCTCAGGGTGGGGTACGAGCAGTACTTC. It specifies CASSDLRVGYEQYF.

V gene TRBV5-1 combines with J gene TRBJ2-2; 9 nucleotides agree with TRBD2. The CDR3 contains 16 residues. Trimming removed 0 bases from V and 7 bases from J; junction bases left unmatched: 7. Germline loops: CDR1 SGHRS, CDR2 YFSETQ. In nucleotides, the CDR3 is TGCGCCAGCAGCTTGGGGTCTAGCGGGACAAGCGGGGAGCTGTTTTTT. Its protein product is CASSLGSSGTSGELFF.

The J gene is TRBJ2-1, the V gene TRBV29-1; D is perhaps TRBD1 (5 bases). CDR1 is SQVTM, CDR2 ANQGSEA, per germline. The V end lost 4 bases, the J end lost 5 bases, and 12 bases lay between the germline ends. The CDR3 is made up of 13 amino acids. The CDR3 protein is CSVVFRAHNEQFF. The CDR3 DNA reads TGCAGCGTTGTTTTCAGGGCCCACAATGAGCAGTTCTTC.

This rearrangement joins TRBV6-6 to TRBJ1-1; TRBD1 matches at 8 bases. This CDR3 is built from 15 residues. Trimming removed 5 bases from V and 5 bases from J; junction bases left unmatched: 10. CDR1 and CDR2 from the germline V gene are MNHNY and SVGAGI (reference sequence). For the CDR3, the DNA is TGTGCCAGCAGTACCGACAGGGGCGAGAAAACTGAAGCTTTCTTT. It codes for CASSTDRGEKTEAFF.

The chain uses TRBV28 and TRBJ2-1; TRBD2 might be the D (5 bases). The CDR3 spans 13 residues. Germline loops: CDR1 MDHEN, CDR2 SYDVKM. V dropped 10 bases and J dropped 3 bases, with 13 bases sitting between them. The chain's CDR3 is CATSSGDYNEQFF. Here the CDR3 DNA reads TGTGCCACCTCAAGCGGAGACTACAATGAGCAGTTCTTC.

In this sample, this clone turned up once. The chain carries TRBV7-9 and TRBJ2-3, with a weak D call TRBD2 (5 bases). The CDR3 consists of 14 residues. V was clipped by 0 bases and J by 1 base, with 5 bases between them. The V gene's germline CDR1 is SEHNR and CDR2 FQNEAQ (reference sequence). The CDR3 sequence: CASSLAGGTDTQYF. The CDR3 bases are TGTGCCAGCAGCTTAGCGGGAGGCACAGATACGCAGTATTTT.

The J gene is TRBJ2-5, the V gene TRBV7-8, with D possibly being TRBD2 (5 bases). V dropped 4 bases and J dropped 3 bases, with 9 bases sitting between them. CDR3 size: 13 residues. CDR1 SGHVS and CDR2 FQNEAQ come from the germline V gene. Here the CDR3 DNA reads TGTGCCAGCAGCTGGGGAGAAGAAGAGACCCAGTACTTC. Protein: CASSWGEEETQYF.